This T cell receptor (beta chain) was found in a study of blood T cell repertoires in COVID-19. Study background: The analysed material was cDNA or gDNA that came from T cells, B-cell-depleted T cells, or PBMCs.

V shed 7 bases, J shed 0 bases, and the junction held 7 bases outside the gene matches. The CDR3 runs 14 residues. Germline V CDR1 and CDR2: SQVTM, ANQGSEA. Authors' analysis steps: Reference gene primer amplification gave estimated nucleated cell counts. The assay was immunoSEQ multiplex PCR, and TCRdb's table has in-frame clones only and misses some. V and J calls and clone size are given by that table; D and trimming were obtained from the DNA. The table records about 150,000 clones, 87% of them present only once. What was sequenced was peripheral blood. The sequence came from a woman aged 45 to 65 with acute or convalescent COVID-19. V gene TRBV29-1 combines with J gene TRBJ2-7; 9 nucleotides align to TRBD2. The DNA of the CDR3 is TGCAGCGATGGACTAGCGCTAAGCTCCTACGAGCAGTACTTC. Translating it yields CSDGLALSSYEQYF.